This T cell receptor (beta chain) is from a study of human CD8 memory T cell subsets. General study results and limits: Few clonotypes were shared between stem-like memory and precursor exhausted T cells.

UMI-labeled 5' RACE was used to make TCR beta libraries. TCRdb reworked the 5' RACE reads into one entry per CDR3 protein, no DNA. The sample features 6,200 or so distinct CDR3 sequences, with less than 25% in its top ten. According to its frequency, this clonotype is medium-sized. Its target is not known. The sequenced sample was CD8+ stem-like memory T cells (TSCM and TCM) sorted from PBMCs. The sample's subset: stem-like memory CD8 T cells (TSTEM), CCR7+ PD-1- TIGIT-. This TCR was sampled from a human donor in good health.

This chain's CDR3 is CATTSGERRNEQFF. The gene calls are TRBV10-3 and TRBJ2-1; there is no DNA to check the TCRdb D call of TRBD2. The CDR3 runs to 14 residues. Germline assignment: CDR1 ENHRY and CDR2 SYGVKD.